This passage covers 25 T cell receptor beta chains from one sample sequenced in a study of CD8+CD57+ T cells in acquired aplastic anemia. In patients chosen for sequencing, flow cytometry had shown CD8+CD57+ cell expansion. Template material for TCR beta VDJ and CDR3 profiling consisted of genomic DNA. A single record per CDR3 protein comes from TCRdb applying MiXCR to the reads. The sample shows some 200,000 distinct CDR3 sequences, roughly 45% of them seen only once. Source material: sorted CD4+, CD8+, or CD8+CD57+ T cells (not recorded which) from PBMCs. All receptors come from a human donor with aplastic anemia.

In regard to this clonotype: The conserved final phenylalanine or tryptophan is absent from the CDR3, which likely points to a read error. V usage is TRBV9 and J usage is TRBJ2-2, with D possibly TRBD1 on 7 matching bases. The CDR3 is made up of 15 amino acids. Trimming left V 6 bases short and J 4 bases short, with 16 bases between. Germline values: CDR1 SGDLS, CDR2 YYNGEE. The CDR3 DNA reads TGTGCCAGCACGGAGGGGGCGCTGGGCACCGGGGAGCTGTTTTCT. It is translated as CASTEGALGTGELFS.

J is TRBJ1-2 and V is TRBV7-2; perhaps TRBD1 as D (5 bases). Germline CDR1 reads SGHTA; CDR2 reads FQGNSA. V was cut by 5 bases and J by 7 bases, with 11 bases left in between. The CDR3 sequence is 12 residues long. The CDR3 DNA follows: TGTGCCAGCAGCAAAGCTACAGGTGGCTACACCTTC. Its translation is CASSKATGGYTF. Supplemented by reference TRBV7-2 and TRBJ1-2, the full variable domain reads GAGVSQSPSNKVTEKGKDVELRCDPISGHTALYWYRQSLGQGLEFLIYFQGNSAPDKSGLPSDRFSAERTGGSVSTLTIQRTQQEDSAVYLCASSKATGGYTFGSGTRLTVV.

The chain couples TRBV20-1 to TRBJ1-2; TRBD1 agrees at 7 bases. Germline V gene data show CDR1 as DFQATT and CDR2 as SNEGSKA (reference sequence). CDR3 length: 12 residues. This CDR3 is CSAKGDSYGYTF. The DNA for the CDR3 is TGCAGCGCGAAAGGGGACAGCTATGGCTACACCTTC.

Comment on this clonotype: This may come from a read error, since a much larger clone is one base off. The gene calls are TRBV18 and TRBJ2-7, with D perhaps matching TRBD2 (6 bases). The CDR3 is made up of 12 amino acids. Germline V gene lookup returns CDR1 KGHSH and CDR2 LQKENI. Trimming removed 4 bases at V and 7 bases at J, with 11 bases between. CDR3 in DNA: TGTGCCAGCTCACTGACGGAGGGAGAGCAGTACTTC. Encoded protein: CASSLTEGEQYF.

This clonotype was detected many times. The chain links TRBV11-2 to TRBJ2-1; D unresolved. CDR1 is SGHAT, CDR2 FQNNGV, per germline. V was clipped by 3 bases and J by 3 bases, with 12 bases between them. This CDR3 is built from 15 residues. The CDR3 nucleotides are TGTGCCAGCAGCTTTACACGAAGGAACTACAATGAGCAGTTCTTC. Its translation: CASSFTRRNYNEQFF. Drawing the rest from reference TRBV11-2 and TRBJ2-1, the complete variable domain is EAGVAQSPRYKIIEKRQSVAFWCNPISGHATLYWYQQILGQGPKLLIQFQNNGVVDDSQLPKDRFSAERLKGVDSTLKIQPAKLEDSAVYLCASSFTRRNYNEQFFGPGTRLTVL.

J is TRBJ2-2 and V is TRBV19; the D call may be TRBD1 or TRBD2 (5 bases each). The CDR3 is 15 amino acids. Germline V gene data show CDR1 as LNHDA and CDR2 as SQIVND (reference sequence). Trimming pared 6 bases from V and 0 bases from J, leaving 11 bases between. CDR3 amino acids: CASRGRDTNTGELFF. In DNA form, the CDR3 reads TGTGCCAGTAGGGGACGAGATACGAACACCGGGGAGCTGTTTTTT.

The rearrangement joins TRBV19 to TRBJ2-1; 8 bases map to TRBD2. CDR1 and CDR2 (germline): LNHDA, SQIVND (reference sequence). This CDR3 has 14 residues. V was pared by 9 bases and J by 9 bases, with 13 bases of the junction left unmatched. CDR3 nucleotide sequence: TGTGCCAGCAGCCAAAGAGCGGGGGCTGGTGAGCAGTTCTTC. This sequence encodes CASSQRAGAGEQFF.

The chain is built from TRBV24-1 and TRBJ2-3; D unclear. V lost 5 bases, J lost 0 bases, and 14 bases lay in between. This CDR3 has 16 residues. Germline V gene sequence: CDR1 KGHDR, CDR2 SFDVKD. In DNA, the CDR3 is TGTGCCACCAGTGCTAGTGGTTTGATCAGCACAGATACGCAGTATTTT. It yields the protein CATSASGLISTDTQYF.

This chain links TRBV19 with TRBJ1-6, with a weak D call TRBD1 (5 bases). Germline CDR1 reads LNHDA; CDR2 reads SQIVND (reference sequence). V was clipped by 5 bases and J by 10 bases, with 15 bases between them. This CDR3 is built from 14 residues. In DNA, the CDR3 is TGTGCCAGTAGTGTAACAGGAGGCTCCTCACCCCTCCACTTT. Translating gives CASSVTGGSSPLHF.

The genes are TRBV15 and TRBJ1-5; 7 nucleotides match TRBD1. Germline V gene data show CDR1 as LNHNV and CDR2 as YYDKDF (reference sequence). V was clipped by 1 base and J by 3 bases; unmatched bases: 3. This CDR3 is built from 15 residues. CDR3 residues: CATSRVGQANQPQHF. The CDR3 nucleotides read TGTGCCACCAGCAGAGTAGGACAGGCCAATCAGCCCCAGCATTTT.

This clonotype was seen only a few times. The rearrangement uses TRBV4-1 and TRBJ2-4, with D tentatively TRBD1 (5 bases). The V end lost 0 bases, the J end lost 5 bases, and 11 bases lay between the germline ends. The germline V gene has CDR1 MGHRA and CDR2 YSYEKL. CDR3 length equals 15 residues. CDR3 protein: CASSQDQGRENIQYF. CDR3 bases: TGCGCCAGCAGCCAAGATCAGGGTCGTGAAAACATTCAGTACTTC.

At least ten counts were recorded for this clonotype. The rearrangement joins TRBV7-3 to TRBJ2-2, with D perhaps given as TRBD1 or TRBD2 (5 bases each). Between the trimmed V and J ends, which lost 5 bases and 6 bases, there was a span of 10 bases. The CDR3 is 13 amino acids. Germline values: CDR1 SGHTA, CDR2 FQGTGA. CDR3 sequence: CASSIEGSGELFF. CDR3 coding DNA: TGTGCCAGCAGCATCGAGGGGTCCGGGGAGCTGTTTTTT.

The chain joins TRBV2 to TRBJ2-2, with a weak D call TRBD1 (6 bases). The V end lost 6 bases, the J end lost 1 base, and 9 bases lay between the germline ends. Per the germline V gene, CDR1 is SNHLY and CDR2 is FYNNEI. The CDR3 runs 14 residues. Here the CDR3 reads CASRKQGNTGELFF. The CDR3 DNA is TGTGCCAGCAGGAAACAGGGGAACACCGGGGAGCTGTTTTTT.

The CDR3 bases are TGCAGTGCTAGACCGCTACAGGGGCCCAACGAGCAGTACTTC. It is translated as CSARPLQGPNEQYF. V usage is TRBV20-1 and J usage is TRBJ2-7; TRBD1 matches 7 bases. This CDR3 region has 14 residues. V shed 2 bases, J shed 5 bases, and the junction held 9 bases outside the gene matches. The germline V gene has CDR1 DFQATT and CDR2 SNEGSKA (reference sequence).

The rearrangement joins TRBV25-1 to TRBJ1-1; 8 bases map to TRBD1. CDR1 MGHDK and CDR2 SYGVNS come from the germline V gene. CDR3 length: 16 residues. V trimming: 2 bases; J trimming: 4 bases; junction bases outside the gene matches: 9. This chain's CDR3 is CASSERQGAVGTEAFF. The CDR3 DNA follows: TGTGCCAGCAGTGAACGGCAGGGGGCTGTTGGCACTGAAGCTTTCTTT.

To note about this clonotype: This may come from a read error, since a much larger clone is one base off. This chain connects TRBV14 to TRBJ1-6; D gene ambiguous. CDR3 length equals 12 residues. Germline CDR1 and CDR2: SGHDN and FVKESK. Here the CDR3 reads CASSSSVSPPHF. The CDR3 DNA reads TGTGCCAGCAGTTCAAGCGTTTCACCCCCCCACTTT.

About this clonotype itself: A much larger clonotype is one base distant, so this may be a read error. The rearrangement uses TRBV5-1 and TRBJ1-5; D not certain. Trimming stripped 2 bases from V and 9 bases from J, with 21 bases between. The CDR3 loop spans 16 amino acids. CDR1 and CDR2 from the germline V gene are SGHRS and YFSETQ. In DNA, the CDR3 is TGCGCCAGCAGCTTTCTAGGGTTGGGAGGCGGTCGGCCCCAGCATTTT. Its protein is CASSFLGLGGGRPQHF.

This clonotype was seen a single time. Possible read error: a much larger clone is one base away. The V gene is TRBV27, the J gene TRBJ2-7; TRBD1 aligns across 10 bases. Unmatched junction bases numbered 5, after V lost 3 bases and J lost 3 bases. Germline V gene sequence: CDR1 MNHEY, CDR2 SMNVEV (reference sequence). The CDR3 consists of 15 residues. The CDR3 region has the DNA TGTGCCAGCAGTTTGCTGGGGACAGGGGACTACGAGCAGTACTTC. Protein sequence: CASSLLGTGDYEQYF.

This clonotype was counted a few times. CDR3 bases: TGTGCCAGCAGTGACAGCCTCCCAGAACTAAACATTCAGTACTTC. Its translation is CASSDSLPELNIQYF. The rearrangement joins TRBV6-5 to TRBJ2-4, with a weak D call TRBD1 (5 bases). The V gene's germline CDR1 is MNHEY and CDR2 SVGAGI. The CDR3 is 15 residues long. The ends were cut back, 5 bases at V and 6 bases at J, with 17 bases in the middle.

This clonotype was seen ten or more times. The rearrangement links TRBV3-1 to TRBJ1-5; no definite D call. Looked up from germline, CDR1 is LGHDT and CDR2 is YNNKEL (reference sequence). The CDR3 consists of 13 residues. The V end lost 2 bases, the J end lost 4 bases, and 6 bases lay between the germline ends. CDR3 protein: CASSQTGNQPQHF. DNA for the CDR3: TGTGCCAGCAGCCAAACGGGGAATCAGCCCCAGCATTTT.

The V gene is TRBV20-1, the J gene TRBJ1-2, with D uncertain. This CDR3 has 14 amino acids. Germline CDR1 DFQATT, CDR2 SNEGSKA (reference sequence). V gave up 3 bases and J gave up 2 bases, with 13 bases separating them. The CDR3 reads CSARPLGKNYGYTF. The DNA for the CDR3 is TGCAGTGCTAGGCCGCTAGGAAAAAACTATGGCTACACCTTC.

This clonotype was observed a handful of times. Since the CDR3 does not end with the conserved phenylalanine or tryptophan, this likely comes from a read error. V and J are TRBV20-1 and TRBJ2-1; 7 bases match TRBD2. The germline CDR1 and CDR2 sequences are DFQATT and SNEGSKA (reference sequence). The CDR3 consists of 17 residues. V trimming: 2 bases; J trimming: 10 bases; junction bases outside the gene matches: 20. CDR3 in DNA: TGCAGTGCTAGATTTGGGGCCAAGCGGGGCCCGGAGGAGGAGCAGTTCTTA. Amino acids: CSARFGAKRGPEEEQFL.

The table lists this clonotype with many counts. This chain uses TRBV11-3 with TRBJ2-3, with D possibly TRBD2 on 6 matching bases. The CDR3 sequence is 15 residues long. V lost 6 bases to trimming and J lost 1 base, with 14 bases between them. Germline V lookup: CDR1 SGHNT, CDR2 YENEEA. CDR3 sequence (DNA): TGTGCCAGCAGGTCGGGAGAGTCGGGCACAGATACGCAGTATTTT. Translating it yields CASRSGESGTDTQYF.

This clonotype was detected ten times or more. The J gene is TRBJ2-5, the V gene TRBV6-1; 7 nucleotides align to TRBD1. The CDR3 extends over 14 amino acids. V trimming: 10 bases; J trimming: 6 bases; junction bases outside the gene matches: 14. The germline gives CDR1 MNHNS, CDR2 SASEGT. The CDR3 reads CATADRAGGQTQYF. The CDR3 DNA sequence: TGTGCCACCGCTGACAGGGCAGGAGGACAGACCCAGTACTTC.

The chain links TRBV7-2 to TRBJ2-5; D may be TRBD1 (6 bases). The germline V and J ends were trimmed by 6 bases and 1 base, with 18 bases remaining between them. Germline CDR1 is SGHTA and CDR2 is FQGNSA. There are 16 residues in the CDR3. CDR3 residues: CASSEYPGQTQETQYF. The DNA for the CDR3 is TGTGCCAGCAGTGAATACCCCGGACAGACCCAAGAGACCCAGTACTTC.